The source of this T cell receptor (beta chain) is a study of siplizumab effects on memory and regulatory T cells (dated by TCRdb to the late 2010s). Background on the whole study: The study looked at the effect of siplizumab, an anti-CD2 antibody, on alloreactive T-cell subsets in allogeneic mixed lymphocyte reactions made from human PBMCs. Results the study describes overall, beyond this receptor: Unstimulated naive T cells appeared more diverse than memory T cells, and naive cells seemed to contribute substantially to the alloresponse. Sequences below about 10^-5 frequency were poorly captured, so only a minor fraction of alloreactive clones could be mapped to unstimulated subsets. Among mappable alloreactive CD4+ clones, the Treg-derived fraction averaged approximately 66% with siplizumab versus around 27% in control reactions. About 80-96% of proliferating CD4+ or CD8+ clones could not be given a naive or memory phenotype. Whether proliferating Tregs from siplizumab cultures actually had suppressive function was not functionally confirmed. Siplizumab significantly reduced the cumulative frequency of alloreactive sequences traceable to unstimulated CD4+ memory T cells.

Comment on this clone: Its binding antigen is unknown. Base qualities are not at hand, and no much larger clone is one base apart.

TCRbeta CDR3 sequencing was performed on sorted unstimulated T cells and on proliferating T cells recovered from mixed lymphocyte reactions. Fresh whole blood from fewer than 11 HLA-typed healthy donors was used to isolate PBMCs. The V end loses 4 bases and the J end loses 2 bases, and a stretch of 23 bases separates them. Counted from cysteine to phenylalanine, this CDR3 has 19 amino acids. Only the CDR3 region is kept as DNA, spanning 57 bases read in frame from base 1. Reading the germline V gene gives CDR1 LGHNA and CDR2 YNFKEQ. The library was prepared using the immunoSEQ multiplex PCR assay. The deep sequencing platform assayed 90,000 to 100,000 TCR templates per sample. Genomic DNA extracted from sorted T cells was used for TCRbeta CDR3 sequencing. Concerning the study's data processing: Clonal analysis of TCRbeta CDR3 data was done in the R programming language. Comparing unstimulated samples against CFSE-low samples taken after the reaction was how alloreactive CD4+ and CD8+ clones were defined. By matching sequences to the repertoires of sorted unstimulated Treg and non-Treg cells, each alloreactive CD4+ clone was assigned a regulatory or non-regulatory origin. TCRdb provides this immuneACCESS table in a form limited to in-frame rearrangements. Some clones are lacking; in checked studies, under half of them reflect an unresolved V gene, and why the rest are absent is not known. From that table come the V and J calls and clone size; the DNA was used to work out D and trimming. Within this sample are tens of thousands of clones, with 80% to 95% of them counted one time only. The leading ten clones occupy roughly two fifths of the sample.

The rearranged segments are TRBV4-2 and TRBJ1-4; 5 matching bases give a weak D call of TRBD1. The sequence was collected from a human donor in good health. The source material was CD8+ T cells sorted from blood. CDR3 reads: CASSREVTQGSLTNEKLFF. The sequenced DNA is TGTGCCAGCAGCCGAGAGGTTACGCAGGGATCGTTGACTAATGAAAAACTGTTTTTT.